Shown below are 16 T cell receptor beta chains from a single sample sequenced in a study of cytomegalovirus exposure and HLA in healthy donors. In the PCR, 60 Vbeta and 13 Jbeta primers were used. TCRdb's table, derived via immunoSEQ multiplex PCR, lists solely in-frame clones and lacks some. Of over 90,000 clones in the sample, more than 70% were seen once. The material sequenced was PBMCs. The source of these receptors is a woman aged 55-75 years in good health and CMV-seropositive.

The chain joins TRBV14 to TRBJ2-3, with D possibly TRBD2 on 6 matching bases. The CDR3 length is 12 residues. The germline CDR1 and CDR2 sequences are SGHDN and FVKESK. Trimming left V 3 bases short and J 5 bases short, with 6 bases between. The CDR3 sequence is CASSQGGDTQYF. CDR3 in DNA: TGTGCCAGCAGCCAGGGGGGAGATACGCAGTATTTT.

This clone has just a few counts. The sample has other DNA sequences that encode this CDR3 too. CDR3 DNA: TGTGCCAGCAGTTACTCGCGAGAGCAGTTCTTC. Translation: CASSYSREQFF. The gene calls are TRBV6-5 and TRBJ2-1, with D unresolved. V was trimmed by 0 bases and J by 10 bases, leaving 4 bases between them. The CDR3 totals 11 residues. Germline-derived CDR1 and CDR2 are MNHEY and SVGAGI.

J is TRBJ2-1 and V is TRBV2; TRBD2 agrees at 9 bases. The ends lost 3 bases at V and 0 bases at J; junction bases unmatched: 6. The CDR3 length is 17 residues. Germline CDR1 SNHLY, CDR2 FYNNEI. CDR3 residues: CASSEMLTSGSYNEQFF. CDR3 bases: TGTGCCAGCAGTGAGATGCTGACTAGCGGCTCCTACAATGAGCAGTTCTTC.

In this sample, this clone turned up a few times. J is TRBJ1-3 and V is TRBV5-6; D possibly corresponds to TRBD1 (5 bases). The CDR3 is 14 residues long. Trimming pared 0 bases from V and 8 bases from J, leaving 12 bases between. CDR1 and CDR2 from the germline V gene are SGHDT and YYEEEE. The CDR3 nucleotides are TGTGCCAGCAGCTTGGGGGGCAGTGCTTACACCATATATTTT. This gives the protein CASSLGGSAYTIYF.

This chain links TRBV5-1 with TRBJ1-3; maybe TRBD1 (6 bases). Germline values: CDR1 SGHRS, CDR2 YFSETQ. The CDR3 sequence is 17 residues long. The V gene lost 4 bases and the J gene lost 0 bases, with 17 bases spanning the gap. The DNA of the CDR3 is TGCGCCAGCAGCCCTGGGACAAGGATTTCCTCTGGAAACACCATATATTTT. This encodes CASSPGTRISSGNTIYF.

The rearrangement joins TRBV29-1 to TRBJ2-7, with 11 bases aligning to TRBD1. V shed 4 bases, J shed 6 bases, and the junction held 5 bases outside the gene matches. CDR1 is SQVTM and CDR2 is ANQGSEA in the germline V gene. This CDR3 is 13 amino acids long. CDR3 amino acids: CSVGTGGTSEQYF. The CDR3 DNA reads TGCAGCGTTGGGACAGGGGGCACGTCCGAGCAGTACTTC.

The chain uses TRBV28 and TRBJ1-2; D call uncertain. The germline gives CDR1 MDHEN, CDR2 SYDVKM. The CDR3 spans 14 residues. Trimming removed 3 bases at V and 5 bases at J, with 13 bases between. The CDR3 spells CASSLATPNYGYTF. In DNA form, the CDR3 reads TGTGCCAGCAGTTTGGCCACCCCCAATTATGGCTACACCTTC.

This clone appeared a few times. The chain employs TRBV5-8 and TRBJ2-7; 8 bases agree with TRBD2. With V trimmed by 4 bases and J by 2 bases, 17 bases remained unmatched. The CDR3 contains 18 residues. The germline gives CDR1 SGHTS, CDR2 YDEGEE. The CDR3 spells CASSHRLGIAGRPYEQYF. The DNA of the CDR3 is TGTGCCAGCAGCCACAGACTTGGAATAGCGGGACGGCCCTACGAGCAGTACTTC.

This clone was picked up one time. V usage is TRBV10-3 and J usage is TRBJ2-1; the D call may be TRBD1 or TRBD2 (7 bases each). Germline-derived CDR1 and CDR2 are ENHRY and SYGVKD. V lost 10 bases and J lost 10, with 17 bases in between. This CDR3 has 12 amino acids. The CDR3 here is CATSGTVQEQFF. DNA of the CDR3: TGTGCCACCAGCGGGACAGTCCAAGAGCAGTTCTTC.

The chain recombines TRBV7-8 with TRBJ1-5; maybe TRBD1 (6 bases). Germline CDR1 and CDR2: SGHVS and FQNEAQ. The germline V and J ends were trimmed by 5 bases and 7 bases, with 15 bases remaining between them. The CDR3 loop spans 14 amino acids. The DNA for the CDR3 is TGTGCCAGCAGCCACAGGGATTTGAGACAGCCCCAGCATTTT. Encoded protein: CASSHRDLRQPQHF.

The rearrangement joins TRBV19 to TRBJ2-7, with TRBD1 matching over 7 bases. This CDR3 has 15 residues. V dropped 3 bases and J dropped 6; count of bases not matched to a gene: 11. Germline values: CDR1 LNHDA, CDR2 SQIVND (reference sequence). CDR3 sequence: CASSITGAGSFEQYF. In DNA, the CDR3 is TGTGCCAGTAGTATCACAGGGGCAGGATCTTTCGAGCAGTACTTC.

This clone has a handful of counts. The chain's CDR3 is CAWSLAYEKLFF. CDR3 DNA: TGTGCCTGGAGCCTTGCCTACGAAAAACTGTTTTTT. This rearrangement joins TRBV30 to TRBJ1-4; D remains unclear. V shed 3 bases and J shed 8 bases, with 10 bases lying between them. Germline V gene sequence: CDR1 GTSNPN, CDR2 SVGIG (reference sequence). CDR3 length: 12 amino acids.

This clone was seen more than once but under ten times. V gene TRBV2 combines with J gene TRBJ1-5; perhaps TRBD1 as D (5 bases). CDR3 length: 15 amino acids. Per the germline V gene, CDR1 is SNHLY and CDR2 is FYNNEI. V lost 5 bases to trimming and J lost 6 bases, with 17 bases between them. DNA of the CDR3: TGTGCCAGCAGTCAACAAGGGGCCGCTGGTCAGCCCCAGCATTTT. Residues: CASSQQGAAGQPQHF.

Comment on this clone: This sample includes further DNA sequences coding for the same CDR3. The genes are TRBV9 and TRBJ2-3, with 7 bases aligning to TRBD2. The CDR3 contains 12 residues. The V and J ends lost 0 bases and 9 bases, in that order; junction bases with no gene match: 1. Germline V CDR1 and CDR2: SGDLS, YYNGEE. The CDR3 region is CASSVGGGTQYF. CDR3 sequence (DNA): TGTGCCAGCAGCGTAGGGGGAGGGACGCAGTATTTT.

The chain recombines TRBV6-6 with TRBJ2-5; 8 bases map to TRBD2. CDR3 size: 15 residues. V lost 7 bases, J lost 4 bases, and 11 bases stayed unmatched. CDR1 and CDR2 (germline): MNHNY, SVGAGI (reference sequence). CDR3 amino acids: CASTLLAGRGETQYF. CDR3 sequence (DNA): TGTGCCAGCACCCTTTTAGCGGGAAGGGGAGAGACCCAGTACTTC.

This chain uses TRBV9 with TRBJ1-2; 8 bases agree with TRBD1. The CDR3 is 14 residues long. With V trimmed by 0 bases and J by 3 bases, 1 base remained unmatched. CDR1 is SGDLS, CDR2 YYNGEE, per germline. CDR3 in amino acids: CASSVGQGYYGYTF. The CDR3 nucleotides are TGTGCCAGCAGCGTAGGACAGGGGTACTATGGCTACACCTTC.